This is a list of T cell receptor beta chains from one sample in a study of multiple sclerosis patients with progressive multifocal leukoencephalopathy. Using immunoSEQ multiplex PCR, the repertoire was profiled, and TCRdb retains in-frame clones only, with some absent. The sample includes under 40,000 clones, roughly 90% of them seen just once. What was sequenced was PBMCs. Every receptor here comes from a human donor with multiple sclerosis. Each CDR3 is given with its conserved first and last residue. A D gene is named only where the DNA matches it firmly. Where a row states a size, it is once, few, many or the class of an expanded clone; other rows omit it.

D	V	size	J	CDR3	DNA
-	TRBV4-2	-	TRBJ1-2	CASSQESSGYTF	TGTGCCAGCAGCCAAGAGAGTAGTGGCTACACCTTC
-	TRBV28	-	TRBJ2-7	CASSFGTYEQYF	TGTGCCAGCAGTTTCGGGACCTACGAGCAGTACTTC
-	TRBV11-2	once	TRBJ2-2	CASSLGSRNTGELFF	TGTGCCAGCAGCTTAGGTTCCCGGAACACCGGGGAGCTGTTTTTT
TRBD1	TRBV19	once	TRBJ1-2	CASRRQGVNYGYTF	TGTGCCAGTAGACGACAGGGGGTTAACTATGGCTACACCTTC
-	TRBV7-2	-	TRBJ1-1	CASSPSRGNTEAFF	TGTGCCAGCAGCCCCTCGCGGGGGAACACTGAAGCTTTCTTT
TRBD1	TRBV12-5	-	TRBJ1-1	CASGSLPGQELRAFF	TGTGCTAGTGGTTCCCTGCCGGGACAGGAATTGAGAGCTTTCTTT
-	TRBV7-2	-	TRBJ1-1	CASSFAFAEAFF	TGTGCCAGCAGCTTTGCTTTTGCTGAAGCTTTCTTT
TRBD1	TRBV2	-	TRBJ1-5	CASSDSGGYQPQHF	TGTGCCAGCAGTGATTCAGGGGGGTATCAGCCCCAGCATTTT
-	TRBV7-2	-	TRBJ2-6	CASSFDRAGANVLTF	TGTGCCAGCAGCTTTGACCGAGCTGGGGCCAACGTCCTGACTTTC
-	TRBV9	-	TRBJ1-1	CASSVVHTVQDTEAFF	TGTGCCAGCAGCGTAGTCCATACAGTTCAGGACACTGAAGCTTTCTTT
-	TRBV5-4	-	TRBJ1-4	CASSLTGADEKLFF	TGTGCCAGCAGCTTGACGGGGGCGGATGAAAAACTGTTTTTT
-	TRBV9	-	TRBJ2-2	CASSLAVNTGELFF	TGTGCCAGCAGCTTGGCCGTGAACACCGGGGAGCTGTTTTTT
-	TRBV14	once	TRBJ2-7	CASSPTYTRSEQYF	TGTGCCAGCAGCCCGACCTATACTAGGTCTGAGCAGTACTTC
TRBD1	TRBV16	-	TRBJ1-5	CASSSQPRPDRDNNQPQHF	TGTGCCAGCAGCTCCCAACCTAGGCCGGACAGGGATAACAATCAGCCCCAGCATTTT
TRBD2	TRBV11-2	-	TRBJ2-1	CASRPLAVAGAYNEQFF	TGTGCCAGCAGACCTCTCGCGGTAGCGGGAGCTTACAATGAGCAGTTCTTC
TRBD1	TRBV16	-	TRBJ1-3	CASSQSPGQGNTIYF	TGTGCCAGCAGCCAATCCCCCGGACAGGGGAACACCATATATTTT
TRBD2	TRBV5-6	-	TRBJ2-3	CASSGREGTDTQYF	TGTGCCAGCTCGGGGCGGGAGGGCACAGATACGCAGTATTTT
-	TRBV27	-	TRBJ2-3	CASSLSPTRPQYF	TGTGCCAGCAGTTTATCACCAACACGACCGCAGTATTTT
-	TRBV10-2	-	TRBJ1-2	CASLWGRDGYTF	TGCGCCAGTCTATGGGGGCGGGATGGCTACACCTTC
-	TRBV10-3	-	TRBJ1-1	CATKGLTNTEAFF	TGTGCCACCAAGGGCCTGACGAACACTGAAGCTTTCTTT
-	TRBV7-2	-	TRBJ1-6	CASSLGGGSPLHF	TGTGCCAGCAGCTTAGGGGGAGGTTCACCCCTCCACTTT
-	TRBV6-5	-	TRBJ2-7	CASGDQRLSEQYF	TGTGCCAGCGGGGACCAACGCCTTTCCGAGCAGTACTTC
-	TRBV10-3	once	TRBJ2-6	CAIKGGSGANVLTF	TGTGCCATCAAAGGGGGCTCTGGGGCCAACGTCCTGACTTTC
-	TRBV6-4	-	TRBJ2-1	CASSDGETANEQFF	TGTGCCAGCAGTGATGGGGAGACCGCCAATGAGCAGTTCTTC
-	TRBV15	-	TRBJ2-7	CATSRGGYEQYF	TGTGCCACCAGCAGAGGGGGATACGAGCAGTACTTC
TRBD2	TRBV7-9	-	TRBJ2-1	CASSLGVGLAGNEQFF	TGTGCCAGCAGCTTAGGGGTGGGACTAGCGGGCAATGAGCAGTTCTTC
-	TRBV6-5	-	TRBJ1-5	CASSPVGSNQPQHF	TGTGCCAGCAGCCCCGTGGGTAGCAATCAGCCCCAGCATTTT
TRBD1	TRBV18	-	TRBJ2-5	CASSPRDRGQETQYF	TGTGCCAGCTCACCCCGGGACAGGGGGCAAGAGACCCAGTACTTC
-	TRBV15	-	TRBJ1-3	CATSRVTGSRLSGNTIYF	TGTGCCACCAGCAGAGTCACAGGGTCCCGGCTCTCTGGAAACACCATATATTTT